These 16 T cell receptor beta chains were sequenced from one sample in a study of Graves' ophthalmopathy and Graves' hyperthyroidism. The authors amplified TCR beta CDR3 regions, and they did so from RNA transcripts for repertoire sequencing. The workflow started with a first-round RT-PCR run with HTBI primers and then moved on to a second-round multiplex PCR. In TCRdb, the multiplex PCR reads were re-called with MiXCR into one record per CDR3 protein. The table lists about 1.2 million distinct CDR3 sequences, about 40% of them singletons. The sequencing input was peripheral blood or thyroid tissue (not recorded which). The receptors were sampled from an adult man with Graves' hyperthyroidism.

The chain couples TRBV3-1 to TRBJ1-5; D gene unclear. CDR3 length equals 15 residues. V gave up 0 bases and J gave up 4 bases, with 10 bases separating them. Germline assignment: CDR1 LGHDT and CDR2 YNNKEL (reference sequence). CDR3 protein: CASSQDMGDNQPQHF. CDR3 DNA: TGTGCCAGCAGCCAAGACATGGGAGATAATCAGCCCCAGCATTTT. The whole variable domain, filled in from reference TRBV3-1 and TRBJ1-5, reads DTAVSQTPKYLVTQMGNDKSIKCEQNLGHDTMYWYKQDSKKFLKIMFSYNNKELIINETVPNRFSPKSPDKAHLNLHINSLELGDSAVYFCASSQDMGDNQPQHFGDGTRLSIL.

V usage is TRBV2 and J usage is TRBJ2-7, with TRBD2 as a possible D gene (6 bases). This CDR3 region has 13 residues. The V and J ends lost 6 bases and 6 bases respectively, with 15 bases between them. Germline-derived CDR1 and CDR2 are SNHLY and FYNNEI. Written as DNA, the CDR3 is TGTGCCAGCAGGGCGGGGACTCCCCTCGAGCAGTACTTC. This encodes CASRAGTPLEQYF.

This sequence joins TRBV7-2 and TRBJ1-6, with no clear D. This CDR3 contains 17 residues. Germline V gene sequence: CDR1 SGHTA, CDR2 FQGNSA. Trimming took 3 bases from V and 5 from J, leaving 17 bases between them. The CDR3 DNA sequence: TGTGCCAGCAGCTTTCATGACCTCGGGAAAAATAATTCACCCCTCCACTTT. This sequence encodes CASSFHDLGKNNSPLHF.

This clonotype was recorded once. V and J are TRBV15 and TRBJ1-3; no firm D call. The CDR3 runs to 14 residues. The germline V gene has CDR1 LNHNV and CDR2 YYDKDF (reference sequence). The germline V and J ends were trimmed by 3 bases and 4 bases, with 10 bases remaining between them. DNA for the CDR3: TGTGCCACCAGCAGTCCACGGTGGGGAAACACCATATATTTT. Translated, it gives CATSSPRWGNTIYF.

This clonotype came up a few times. The genes are TRBV10-3 and TRBJ1-5; no reliable D call. CDR3 length equals 13 residues. Germline V gene sequence: CDR1 ENHRY, CDR2 SYGVKD. V dropped 4 bases and J dropped 4 bases, with 8 bases sitting between them. The CDR3 sequence: CAISGSENQPQHF. In DNA, the CDR3 is TGTGCCATCAGTGGAAGCGAAAATCAGCCCCAGCATTTT.

The V and J genes are TRBV27 and TRBJ1-3; 7 bases agree with TRBD1. CDR1 MNHEY and CDR2 SMNVEV come from the germline V gene (reference sequence). Trimming took 5 bases from V and 4 from J; bases not matched to a gene: 5. This CDR3 region has 14 residues. The CDR3 here is CASSPGGGGNTIYF. CDR3 coding DNA: TGTGCCAGCAGTCCCGGAGGGGGCGGAAACACCATATATTTT.

This clonotype was recorded a few times. The junction differs from germline at one of its ends, possibly a read error. The V gene is TRBV7-7, the J gene TRBJ2-2; possibly TRBD2 for D (7 bases). CDR1 is SSHAT and CDR2 is FNYEAQ in the germline V gene (reference sequence). The CDR3 runs to 16 residues. In DNA form, the CDR3 reads TGTGCTAGCAGCTTAGGTCGCGGGGGCGCCACCGGGGAGCTGTTTTTT. As protein: CASSLGRGGATGELFF. Full variable domain (missing parts from reference TRBV7-7 and TRBJ2-2): GAGVSQSPRYKVTKRGQDVTLRCDPISSHATLYWYQQALGQGPEFLTYFNYEAQPDKSGLPSDRFSAERPEGSISTLTIQRTEQRDSAMYRCASSLGRGGATGELFFGEGSRLTVL.

The gene calls are TRBV5-6 and TRBJ2-7, with 8 bases aligning to TRBD2. After removal of 1 base from V and 6 bases from J, the junction contained 18 bases not matched to a gene. Looked up from germline, CDR1 is SGHDT and CDR2 is YYEEEE. The CDR3 totals 18 residues. CDR3 DNA: TGTGCCAGCAGCTTGTCCGGCGGGAGGTCGACCGTCGGGGGCGAGCAGTACTTC. Protein sequence: CASSLSGGRSTVGGEQYF.

This chain connects TRBV20-1 to TRBJ1-5; D remains ambiguous. The V and J ends lost 3 bases and 5 bases respectively, with 17 bases between them. Germline lookup yields CDR1 DFQATT and CDR2 SNEGSKA (reference sequence). The CDR3 sequence is 15 residues long. CDR3 residues: CSARDMYSNYQPQHF. For the CDR3, the DNA is TGCAGTGCTAGGGATATGTACAGTAATTATCAGCCCCAGCATTTT.

This rearrangement joins TRBV25-1 to TRBJ2-5; 13 nucleotides align to TRBD2. This CDR3 has 19 residues. The J segment lost 4 bases and the V segment lost 2 bases, leaving 13 bases of the junction unmatched. The germline gives CDR1 MGHDK, CDR2 SYGVNS. DNA of the CDR3: TGTGCCAGCAGTGAAGCCAGGACAACTAGCGGGGGGGCACGAGAGACCCAGTACTTC. Its translation: CASSEARTTSGGARETQYF.

This clonotype showed up many times. This chain links TRBV29-1 with TRBJ2-7; D gene uncertain. This CDR3 contains 13 residues. V was cut by 6 bases and J by 9 bases, with 21 bases left in between. Germline lookup yields CDR1 SQVTM and CDR2 ANQGSEA. The CDR3 coding sequence is TGCAGCGTAACAGACCCTAAGGGCCTTGGGCAGTACTTC. Translated, it gives CSVTDPKGLGQYF.

With regard to this clonotype: One end of the junction is discordant with germline, which a read error may explain. The V and J genes are TRBV10-2 and TRBJ2-5, with D tentatively TRBD1 (5 bases). The CDR3 extends over 17 amino acids. CDR1 is WSHSY and CDR2 is SAAADI in the germline V gene. CDR3 residues: CASSETSGKRTQETQYF. As DNA, the CDR3 is TGTGCCAGCAGTGAGACTTCAGGGAAGAGGACGCAAGAGACCCAGTACTTC.

This clonotype was counted between two and nine times. The rearrangement joins TRBV6-5 to TRBJ2-2; D unresolved. This CDR3 is 15 amino acids long. Germline V gene data show CDR1 as MNHEY and CDR2 as SVGAGI. Trimming left V 5 bases short and J 5 bases short, with 15 bases between. CDR3 sequence reads: CASSAPPPRTGELFF. The DNA for the CDR3 is TGTGCCAGCAGTGCCCCCCCTCCGAGGACCGGGGAGCTGTTTTTT.

V and J are TRBV20-1 and TRBJ1-2; TRBD1 agrees at 11 bases. The CDR3 totals 15 residues. Losses at the gene ends were 6 bases for V and 6 bases for J; bases not matched to a gene: 12. Germline CDR1 reads DFQATT; CDR2 reads SNEGSKA (reference sequence). The CDR3 coding sequence is TGCAGTGCCAGGACAGGGGGCCAACGTAGGGATGGCTACACCTTC. Its protein is CSARTGGQRRDGYTF.

This clonotype appeared a few times. This chain links TRBV6-5 with TRBJ1-4, with unresolved D. The CDR3 is made up of 15 amino acids. The V and J ends lost 2 bases and 7 bases respectively, with 14 bases between them. Germline CDR1 is MNHEY and CDR2 is SVGAGI. CDR3 DNA sequence: TGTGCCAGCAGTTACCGTGGGAACTCGGGTGAAAAACTGTTTTTT. Translating it yields CASSYRGNSGEKLFF.

This clonotype showed up just a few times. The chain couples TRBV10-3 to TRBJ2-2; D is perhaps TRBD2 (6 bases). The germline V gene has CDR1 ENHRY and CDR2 SYGVKD. This CDR3 spans 16 amino acids. Trimming cost V 3 bases and J 3 bases, with 14 bases left between them. CDR3: CAISDTYGRDTGELFF. The CDR3 coding sequence is TGTGCCATCAGTGACACGTACGGGAGAGACACCGGGGAGCTGTTTTTT.